This T cell receptor beta chain was captured by sequencing in a study of blood T cell repertoires in COVID-19. Study in general: Spain, Italy and the United States supplied samples that represented acute and convalescent COVID-19. PBMCs, B-cell-depleted T cells, or T cells provided the cDNA or gDNA that made up the material.

Assay: immunoSEQ multiplex PCR; the TCRdb copy retains only in-frame clones and omits some. The sample comprises 400,000 to 450,000 clones, 89% of which are singletons, and about 1.4% rests with the top ten. Seattle cases were enrolled at active infection and followed longitudinally. This TCR was recovered from a woman in her 40s with COVID-19, enrolled during active disease. The specimen sequenced was peripheral blood.

The CDR3 reads CAVGGTSGREQYF. The CDR3 DNA is TGTGCCGTGGGAGGGACTAGCGGGAGAGAGCAGTACTTC. This rearrangement joins TRBV28 to TRBJ2-7; 14 nucleotides match TRBD2. The CDR3 sequence is 13 residues long. Trimming removed 11 bases from V and 7 bases from J; junction bases left unmatched: 7. Looked up from germline, CDR1 is MDHEN and CDR2 is SYDVKM.